This T cell receptor (beta chain) was recovered during a study of T-cell reconstitution after alpha-beta-depleted transplantation in children. Study results and caveats: When one year had passed after transplant, most T-cell counts and diversity came from newly produced T cells. Several patients had high TCRbeta diversity at day 60; it came from surviving recipient T cells and thymic progenitors. Where alpha-beta T cells came from about two months after transplant was reportedly several hundred expanded graft clones.

This CDR3 spans 12 amino acids. Trimming left V 6 bases short and J 5 bases short, with 8 bases between. Unique molecular identifiers were incorporated when the TCRbeta library was constructed. TCRdb itself ran the PCR reads through MiXCR, one entry per CDR3 protein. The sample has around 110,000 distinct CDR3 sequences; 10% to 13% are singletons. The table lists this clonotype with many counts. The antigen is unknown. The origin of this receptor is a boy aged 2 to 10 with acute lymphoblastic leukemia, due to receive a stem cell transplant. This sample comprised PBMCs, obtained before TCRalphabeta/CD19-depleted stem cell transplant. The chain has TRBV12-3 or TRBV12-4 and TRBJ2-1; D is unclear. The chain's CDR3 is CASRRTDNEQFF. DNA for the CDR3: TGTGCCAGCAGACGGACCGACAATGAGCAGTTCTTC.